These 32 T cell receptor beta chains came from one sample sequenced in a study of T cells in women clearing cervical HPV infection. TCRdb's copy holds only in-frame clones and misses some; the assay was immunoSEQ multiplex PCR. The listing records about 30,000 clones. Sequencing was carried out using blood buffy coat. Source of these receptors: a woman aged 18 to 75 with a cervical HPV16 infection that either progressed to CIN3+ or cleared (not recorded which).

CDR3 in amino acids: CASSEAGPGRYGYTF. The CDR3 bases that were read are TGTGCCAGCAGTGAAGCCGGCCCGGGTAGATATGGC. V usage is TRBV2 and J usage is TRBJ1-2; no firm D call. The CDR3 goes on 3 residues after the read ends, and that part is filled in from the germline J gene. The V gene's germline CDR1 is SNHLY and CDR2 FYNNEI. This CDR3 has 15 amino acids. V was trimmed by 0 bases and J by 5 bases, leaving 13 bases between them.

Remarks on this clone: The read halts 3 residues ahead of the CDR3 end, with the missing end drawn from the germline J gene. The chain links TRBV19 to TRBJ2-2; 9 bases map to TRBD2. The ends lost 6 bases at V and 6 bases at J; junction bases unmatched: 14. The CDR3 runs 17 residues. Germline assignment: CDR1 LNHDA and CDR2 SQIVND (reference sequence). The CDR3 bases that were read are TGTGCCAGTAGATTAGGGAGGCGGGAGGGCCGCGCCGGGGAG. This sequence encodes CASRLGRREGRAGE. The whole CDR3 sequence is CASRLGRREGRAGELFF. Supplemented by reference TRBV19 and TRBJ2-2, the full variable domain reads DGGITQSPKYLFRKEGQNVTLSCEQNLNHDAMYWYRQDPGQGLRLIYYSQIVNDFQKGDIAEGYSVSREKKESFPLTVTSAQKNPTAFYLCASRLGRREGRAGELFFGEGSRLTVL.

Details on this clone: The sequenced fragment ends 3 residues before the CDR3 boundary, so the rest is inferred from the germline J gene. The chain couples TRBV18 to TRBJ1-5, with 8 bases lining up with TRBD1. V dropped 6 bases and J dropped 6; count of bases not matched to a gene: 7. The CDR3 loop spans 14 amino acids. CDR1 and CDR2 (germline): KGHSH, LQKENI. CDR3 residues: CASSPTGDLQPQHF. CDR3 DNA (partial): TGTGCCAGCTCTCCGACAGGGGATCTTCAGCCC.

As for this clone: The CDR3 is cut off 3 residues early in the read; its end comes from the germline J gene. V gene TRBV6-2 or TRBV6-3 combines with J gene TRBJ2-5, with D unresolved. This CDR3 has 12 residues. The V and J ends lost 6 bases and 6 bases respectively, with 11 bases between them. CDR1 and CDR2 (germline): MNHEY, SVGEGT. CDR3: CASSLLVQTQYF. Incomplete CDR3 DNA: TGTGCCAGCAGCCTACTCGTACAGACC.

About this clone itself: The read ends 3 residues shy of where the CDR3 ends; the end is completed using the germline J gene. The chain links TRBV6-1 to TRBJ2-2; 7 bases align to TRBD1. This CDR3 comprises 15 residues. Germline V lookup: CDR1 MNHNS, CDR2 SASEGT. The sequenced part of the CDR3 DNA is TGTGCCAGCAGTGCTCGACAGGGCGGTAATTCACCG. Residues: CASSARQGGNSP. The CDR3 reads in full as CASSARQGGNSPLFF.

Turning to this clone: The read halts 3 residues ahead of the CDR3 end, with the missing end drawn from the germline J gene. The J gene is TRBJ1-1, the V gene TRBV13, with TRBD1 identical over 8 bases. V lost 3 bases and J lost 5; bases outside the gene matches: 2. The CDR3 spans 13 residues. Per the germline V gene, CDR1 is PRHDT and CDR2 is FYEKMQ (reference sequence). CDR3 DNA (partial): TGTGCCAGCAGCTTGCGGACAGGGACTGAA. Translation: CASSLRTGTE. The full CDR3 protein reads CASSLRTGTEAFF.

Points on this clone: The read ends 3 residues early relative to the CDR3; the germline J gene fills the gap. V usage is TRBV29-1 and J usage is TRBJ2-2; D is tentatively TRBD1 or TRBD2 (6 bases each). With 4 bases removed from V and 4 bases from J, the gap between germline ends came to 22 bases. The germline V gene encodes CDR1 SQVTM and CDR2 ANQGSEA. This CDR3 spans 17 amino acids. Partial CDR3 DNA: TGCAGCGTTGTTGGCTCTGGGAGGACAGATCTCACCGGGGAG. Translated, it gives CSVVGSGRTDLTGE. Given in full, the CDR3 is CSVVGSGRTDLTGELFF.

Comments on this clone: The read ends 3 residues before the CDR3 terminus; that terminus is restored from the germline J gene. This chain links TRBV19 with TRBJ2-2; no definite D call. The CDR3 extends over 12 amino acids. Germline V gene lookup returns CDR1 LNHDA and CDR2 SQIVND (reference sequence). Trimming cost V 7 bases and J 6 bases, with 9 bases left between them. The CDR3 reads CASKHFPGELFF. CDR3 bases read: TGTGCCAGTAAGCACTTCCCCGGGGAG.

Regarding this clone: The CDR3 is cut off 3 residues early in the read; its end comes from the germline J gene. The rearrangement uses TRBV7-9 and TRBJ1-2; no definite D call. The germline gives CDR1 SEHNR, CDR2 FQNEAQ (reference sequence). V gave up 7 bases and J gave up 5 bases, with 20 bases separating them. This CDR3 has 15 amino acids. CDR3 amino acids: CASTFAGFGQYGYTF. The sequenced part of the CDR3 DNA is TGTGCCAGCACCTTTGCCGGGTTCGGCCAATATGGC.

Notes on this clone: The missing CDR3 end, 3 residues past where the read stops, is filled in from the germline J gene. The chain is built from TRBV5-5 and TRBJ2-1; 13 positions match TRBD2. With 0 bases clipped from V and 7 bases from J, the junction kept 1 base outside the gene matches. This CDR3 region has 15 residues. Germline V lookup: CDR1 SGHKS, CDR2 YYEKEE (reference sequence). The DNA read from the CDR3 is TGTGCCAGCAGCTTGGCGGGACTAGCGGGGAATGAG. This gives the protein CASSLAGLAGNE. The entire CDR3 is CASSLAGLAGNEQFF.

About this clone: Coverage ceases 3 residues before the CDR3 finishes, and the germline J gene fills in the end. The chain recombines TRBV5-1 with TRBJ1-2, with a possible D match to TRBD1 (5 bases). V gave up 0 bases and J gave up 4 bases, with 10 bases separating them. Germline V CDR1 and CDR2: SGHRS, YFSETQ. The CDR3 is 14 residues long. The CDR3 protein is CASSLDQGPYGYTF. CDR3 DNA, as far as it was read: TGCGCCAGCAGCTTGGACCAGGGCCCCTATGGC.

The DNA read from the CDR3 is TGTGCCTGGAGTGTACTGCGGGATTGGAAGACC. It codes for CAWSVLRDWKT. The entire CDR3 protein is CAWSVLRDWKTQYF. V is TRBV30 and J is TRBJ2-5; tentatively, D is TRBD2 (6 bases). Sequencing ends 3 residues short of the CDR3 end; the germline J gene provides the rest. Deletions cut 0 bases from V and 6 bases from J, with 14 bases between. Looked up from germline, CDR1 is GTSNPN and CDR2 is SVGIG (reference sequence). This CDR3 region has 14 residues.

For this clone: The DNA ends 3 residues before the CDR3 does, and the rest of the CDR3 is filled in from the germline J gene. This chain links TRBV20-1 with TRBJ1-4; a weak D match, TRBD1 (6 bases). Germline CDR1 is DFQATT and CDR2 is SNEGSKA (reference sequence). Trimming removed 0 bases from V and 8 bases from J, with 16 bases in between. This CDR3 region has 15 residues. CDR3 residues: CSAREVLGASEKLFF. The part of the CDR3 DNA that was read is TGCAGTGCTAGAGAGGTTCTGGGGGCGAGCGAAAAA.

Of note for this clone: The read comes to an end 3 residues before the CDR3 does, leaving the germline J gene to fill in the end. V is TRBV7-3 and J is TRBJ2-3; 8 nucleotides agree with TRBD1. Germline lookup yields CDR1 SGHTA and CDR2 FQGTGA. The CDR3 consists of 14 residues. The V and J ends lost 5 bases and 6 bases, in that order; junction bases with no gene match: 7. CDR3 residues: CASSQGTGWDTQYF. The sequenced CDR3 bases are TGTGCCAGCAGCCAAGGGACAGGATGGGATACG.

The CDR3 loop is CASSQEWVAGGQETQYF. CDR3 DNA (partial): TGTGCCAGCAGCCAAGAGTGGGTAGCGGGGGGCCAAGAGACG. The chain employs TRBV4-2 and TRBJ2-3; 10 bases map to TRBD2. Read sequence stops 3 residues before the CDR3 end, and the germline J gene provides the missing end. CDR3 length: 17 residues. Germline lookup yields CDR1 LGHNA and CDR2 YNFKEQ.

On this clone itself: The read ends 3 residues early relative to the CDR3; the germline J gene fills the gap. The chain links TRBV18 to TRBJ2-1; D unresolved. Germline V lookup: CDR1 KGHSH, CDR2 LQKENI. This CDR3 contains 11 residues. Trimming took 5 bases from V and 8 from J, leaving 7 bases between them. The part of the CDR3 DNA that was read is TGTGCCAGCTCAATAGTGGATGAG. Amino acids: CASSIVDE. The full-length CDR3 reads as CASSIVDEQFF. Combining the CDR3 with reference TRBV18 and TRBJ2-1 gives the whole variable domain NAGVMQNPRHLVRRRGQEARLRCSPMKGHSHVYWYRQLPEEGLKFMVYLQKENIIDESGMPKERFSAEFPKEGPSILRIQQVVRGDSAAYFCASSIVDEQFFGPGTRLTVL.

As for this clone: The CDR3 end falls 3 residues outside the read, so it is completed with the germline J gene. The V and J genes are TRBV20-1 and TRBJ2-7, with D possibly being TRBD2 (6 bases). Germline V gene sequence: CDR1 DFQATT, CDR2 SNEGSKA (reference sequence). The CDR3 has 16 residues. V lost 2 bases and J lost 3, with 20 bases in between. The sequenced CDR3 bases are TGCAGTGCTAGATACATGGAAAGCGGGTTTTTCTACGAG. Amino acid sequence: CSARYMESGFFYE. The entire CDR3 reads CSARYMESGFFYEQYF.

Points on this clone: The sequence runs out 3 residues before the end of the CDR3; the remainder is reconstructed from the germline J gene. The chain combines TRBV5-1 with TRBJ2-1, with unresolved D. Trimming stripped 1 base from V and 3 bases from J, with 8 bases between. The CDR3 runs to 14 residues. Germline V CDR1 and CDR2: SGHRS, YFSETQ. The CDR3 loop reads CASSLTVSYNEQFF. The CDR3 bases that were read are TGCGCCAGCAGCTTGACAGTGAGCTACAATGAG.

Note on this clone: The read comes to an end 3 residues before the CDR3 does, leaving the germline J gene to fill in the end. The V call is TRBV18, the J call TRBJ2-3; possibly TRBD1 for D (5 bases). The germline V gene has CDR1 KGHSH and CDR2 LQKENI. CDR3 length: 14 residues. Between the trimmed V and J ends, which lost 2 bases and 4 bases, there was a span of 10 bases. CDR3 DNA (partial): TGTGCCAGCTCACCAAATCTCAGGGCAGATACG. Its protein is CASSPNLRADT. The entire CDR3 protein reads CASSPNLRADTQYF.

Notes on this clone: The DNA ends 3 residues before the CDR3 does, and the rest of the CDR3 is filled in from the germline J gene. The chain joins TRBV4-2 to TRBJ2-4; D possibly corresponds to TRBD2 (5 bases). Germline V gene data show CDR1 as LGHNA and CDR2 as YNFKEQ. The CDR3 runs 18 residues. V was cut by 1 base and J by 0 bases, with 16 bases left in between. The CDR3 sequence: CASSQGEFRGVAKNIQYF. Partial CDR3 DNA: TGTGCCAGCAGCCAAGGGGAGTTCCGGGGAGTAGCCAAAAACATT.

A remark on this clone: Coverage ceases 3 residues before the CDR3 finishes, and the germline J gene fills in the end. The rearrangement uses TRBV19 and TRBJ2-3; 9 bases are a match to TRBD1. The CDR3 is made up of 13 amino acids. Per the germline V gene, CDR1 is LNHDA and CDR2 is SQIVND (reference sequence). CDR3 residues: CASGTGRQETQYF. CDR3 DNA (partial): TGTGCCAGTGGGACAGGGAGGCAAGAGACG.

With regard to this clone: The read gets to within 3 residues of the CDR3 end, and the germline J gene fills in the rest. The chain joins TRBV19 to TRBJ2-6, with a possible D match to TRBD1 (6 bases). This CDR3 contains 18 residues. CDR1 LNHDA and CDR2 SQIVND come from the germline V gene (reference sequence). The germline V and J ends were trimmed by 8 bases and 0 bases, with 20 bases remaining between them. Incomplete CDR3 DNA: TGTGCCAGTGACGTCACAGGGCAGGGAGACTCTGGGGCCAACGTC. Encoded protein: CASDVTGQGDSGANV. The whole CDR3 sequence reads CASDVTGQGDSGANVLTF.

With respect to this clone: The missing CDR3 end, 3 residues past where the read stops, is filled in from the germline J gene. The chain is built from TRBV20-1 and TRBJ2-3; 12 positions match TRBD2. Trimming cost V 5 bases and J 2 bases; bases outside gene matches: 11. This CDR3 region has 17 residues. Germline V lookup: CDR1 DFQATT, CDR2 SNEGSKA (reference sequence). CDR3 protein: CSARGLAGGSPTDTQYF. The CDR3 bases that were read are TGCAGTGCTCGCGGGCTAGCGGGAGGGTCCCCCACAGATACG.

On this clone itself: The DNA ends 3 residues before the CDR3 does, and the rest of the CDR3 is filled in from the germline J gene. This chain links TRBV7-3 with TRBJ1-1, with TRBD1 as a possible D gene (6 bases). Germline V gene sequence: CDR1 SGHTA, CDR2 FQGTGA. V dropped 2 bases and J dropped 5 bases, with 9 bases sitting between them. The CDR3 is made up of 13 amino acids. This chain's CDR3 is CASSLYRDTEAFF. CDR3 bases read: TGTGCCAGCAGCTTATACAGGGATACTGAA.

CDR3 region: CASSLIREAEQFF. The CDR3 DNA, read in part, is TGTGCCAGCAGCTTAATCAGGGAGGCTGAG. The gene calls are TRBV7-3 and TRBJ2-1, with D perhaps matching TRBD2 (6 bases). The CDR3 is cut off 3 residues early in the read; its end comes from the germline J gene. The CDR3 is 13 residues long. V gave up 1 base and J gave up 9 bases, with 10 bases separating them. CDR1 is SGHTA, CDR2 FQGTGA, per germline.

Turning to this clone: The CDR3 is cut off 3 residues early in the read; its end comes from the germline J gene. V is TRBV7-9 and J is TRBJ2-4; D possibly corresponds to TRBD1 (5 bases). The V end was cut by 5 bases, the J end by 8 bases, with 16 bases between. CDR3 size: 14 residues. Germline V gene sequence: CDR1 SEHNR, CDR2 FQNEAQ (reference sequence). The CDR3 DNA, read in part, is TGTGCCAGCAGCCTCGACGGGCCCAGGGACATT. Its translation: CASSLDGPRDI. The CDR3 as a whole reads CASSLDGPRDIQYF.

Regarding this clone: Read sequence stops 3 residues before the CDR3 end, and the germline J gene provides the missing end. V and J are TRBV18 and TRBJ2-1; TRBD2 matches at 9 bases. The V and J ends lost 3 bases and 0 bases, in that order; junction bases with no gene match: 3. Looked up from germline, CDR1 is KGHSH and CDR2 is LQKENI. CDR3 size: 16 residues. CDR3 DNA, as far as it was read: TGTGCCAGCTCACCTGCGGGGGGGCCCTCCTACAATGAG. Its protein product is CASSPAGGPSYNE. The whole CDR3 is CASSPAGGPSYNEQFF.

Comment on this clone: The observed sequence ends 3 residues before the CDR3 terminus, with the missing tail filled in from the germline J gene. The J gene is TRBJ2-7, the V gene TRBV2; no firm D call. Per germline, CDR1 SNHLY and CDR2 FYNNEI. This CDR3 contains 11 residues. V lost 6 bases to trimming and J lost 0 bases, with 3 bases between them. Incomplete CDR3 DNA: TGTGCCAGCAGAGCCTCCTACGAG. The encoded protein is CASRASYE. The CDR3 in its entirety is CASRASYEQYF.

About this clone itself: The read ends 3 residues early relative to the CDR3; the germline J gene fills the gap. The rearrangement joins TRBV2 to TRBJ2-4; 11 bases agree with TRBD1. The CDR3 spans 14 residues. With 7 bases clipped from V and 9 bases from J, the junction kept 8 bases outside the gene matches. CDR1 is SNHLY and CDR2 is FYNNEI in the germline V gene. The CDR3 here is CASTGTGGLSIQYF. The sequenced part of the CDR3 DNA is TGTGCCAGCACCGGGACAGGGGGGCTGTCCATT.

As for this clone: The CDR3 is cut off 3 residues early in the read; its end comes from the germline J gene. The chain links TRBV5-8 to TRBJ2-2; tentatively, D is TRBD2 (6 bases). CDR1 and CDR2 (germline): SGHTS, YDEGEE. The CDR3 consists of 15 residues. V was cut by 3 bases and J by 2 bases, with 11 bases left in between. The DNA read from the CDR3 is TGTGCCAGCAGCTCCGGGACTGGCAACACCGGGGAG. Amino acid sequence: CASSSGTGNTGE. The CDR3, in full, reads CASSSGTGNTGELFF. The entire variable domain, with the rest obtained from reference TRBV5-8 and TRBJ2-2, is as follows: EAGVTQSPTHLIKTRGQQATLRCSPISGHTSVYWYQQALGLGLQFLLWYDEGEERNRGNFPPRFSGRQFPNYSSELNVNALELEDSALYLCASSSGTGNTGELFFGEGSRLTVL.

A word on this clone: The CDR3 end falls 3 residues outside the read, so it is completed with the germline J gene. V is TRBV18 and J is TRBJ2-1; 9 bases map to TRBD1. Germline lookup yields CDR1 KGHSH and CDR2 LQKENI. The CDR3 totals 15 residues. The V and J ends lost 5 bases and 6 bases, in that order; junction bases with no gene match: 8. This CDR3 reads CASSGTGSPINEQFF. The DNA read from the CDR3 is TGTGCCAGCTCAGGGACAGGGTCACCTATCAATGAG.

On this clone: The read terminates 3 residues ahead of where the CDR3 ends, so the germline J gene completes it. This rearrangement joins TRBV13 to TRBJ2-3, with 7 bases that match TRBD2. In germline, CDR1 is PRHDT, CDR2 FYEKMQ (reference sequence). The CDR3 consists of 15 residues. Trimming at V came to 3 bases and at J to 0 bases, leaving 3 bases not matched to a gene. The chain's CDR3 is CASSFSSGSTDTQYF. The CDR3 bases that were read are TGTGCCAGCAGCTTCTCTAGCGGTAGCACAGATACG.